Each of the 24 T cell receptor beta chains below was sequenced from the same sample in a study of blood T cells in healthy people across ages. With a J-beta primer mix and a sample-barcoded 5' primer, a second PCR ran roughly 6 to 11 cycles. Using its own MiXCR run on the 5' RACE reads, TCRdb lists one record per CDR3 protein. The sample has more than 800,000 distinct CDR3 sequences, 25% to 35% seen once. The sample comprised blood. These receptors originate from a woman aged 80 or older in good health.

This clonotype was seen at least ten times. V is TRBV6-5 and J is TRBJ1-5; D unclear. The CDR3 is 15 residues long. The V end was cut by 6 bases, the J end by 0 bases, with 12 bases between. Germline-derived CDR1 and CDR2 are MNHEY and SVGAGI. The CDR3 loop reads CASRPRSYSNQPQHF. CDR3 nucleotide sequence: TGTGCCAGCAGACCCAGAAGCTATAGCAATCAGCCCCAGCATTTT.

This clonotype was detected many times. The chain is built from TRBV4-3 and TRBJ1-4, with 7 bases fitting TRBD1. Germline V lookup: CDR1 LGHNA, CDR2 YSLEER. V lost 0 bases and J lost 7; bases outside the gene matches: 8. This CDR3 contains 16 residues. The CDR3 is CASSQEYRGRSEKLFF. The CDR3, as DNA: TGCGCCAGCAGCCAAGAGTATAGGGGGCGCTCTGAAAAACTGTTTTTT.

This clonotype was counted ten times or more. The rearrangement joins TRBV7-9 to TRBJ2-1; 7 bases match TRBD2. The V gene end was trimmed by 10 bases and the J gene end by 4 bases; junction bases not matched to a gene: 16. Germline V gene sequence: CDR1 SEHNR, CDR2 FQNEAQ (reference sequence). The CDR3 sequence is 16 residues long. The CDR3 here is CAIPQLKRGGYNEQFF. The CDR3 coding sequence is TGTGCCATCCCGCAATTAAAGAGGGGAGGGTACAATGAGCAGTTCTTC.

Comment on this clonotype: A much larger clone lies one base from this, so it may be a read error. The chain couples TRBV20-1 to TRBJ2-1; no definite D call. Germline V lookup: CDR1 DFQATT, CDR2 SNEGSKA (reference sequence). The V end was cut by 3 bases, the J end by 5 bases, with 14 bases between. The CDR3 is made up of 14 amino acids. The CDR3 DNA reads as TGCAGTGCTAGTTTGGTTAGCAGAAACAATGAGCAGTTCTTC. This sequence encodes CSASLVSRNNEQFF.

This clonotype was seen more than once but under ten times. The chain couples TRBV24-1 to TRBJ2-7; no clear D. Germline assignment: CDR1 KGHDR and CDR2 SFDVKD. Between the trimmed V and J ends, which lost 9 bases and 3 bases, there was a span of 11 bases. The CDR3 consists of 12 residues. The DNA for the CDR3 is TGTGCCACCGGCCGTGGCTTCTACGAGCAGTACTTC. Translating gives CATGRGFYEQYF.

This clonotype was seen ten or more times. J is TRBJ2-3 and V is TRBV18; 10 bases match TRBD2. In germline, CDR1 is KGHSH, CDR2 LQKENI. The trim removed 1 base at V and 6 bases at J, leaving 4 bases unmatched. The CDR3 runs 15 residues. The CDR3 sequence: CASSPRTSGKDTQYF. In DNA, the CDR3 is TGTGCCAGCTCACCACGAACTAGCGGGAAGGATACGCAGTATTTT.

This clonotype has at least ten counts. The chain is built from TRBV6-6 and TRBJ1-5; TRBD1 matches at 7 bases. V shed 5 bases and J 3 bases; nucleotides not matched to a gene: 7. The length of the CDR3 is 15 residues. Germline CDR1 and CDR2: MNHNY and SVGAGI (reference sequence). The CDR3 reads CASSPTGSVNQPQHF. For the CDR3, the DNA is TGTGCCAGCAGTCCGACAGGGTCAGTCAATCAGCCCCAGCATTTT.

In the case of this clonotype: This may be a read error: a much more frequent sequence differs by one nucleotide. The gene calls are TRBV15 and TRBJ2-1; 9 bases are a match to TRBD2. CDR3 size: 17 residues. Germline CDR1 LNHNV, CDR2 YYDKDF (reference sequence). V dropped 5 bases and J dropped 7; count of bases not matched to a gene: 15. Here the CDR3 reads CATSGGGTRGGQNEQFF. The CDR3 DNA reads TGTGCCACCAGCGGAGGAGGGACGCGGGGGGGCCAGAATGAGCAGTTCTTC.

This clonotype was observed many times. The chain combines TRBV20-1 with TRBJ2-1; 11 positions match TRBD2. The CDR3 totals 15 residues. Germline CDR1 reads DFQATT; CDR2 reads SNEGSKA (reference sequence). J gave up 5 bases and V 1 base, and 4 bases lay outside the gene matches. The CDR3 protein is CSARVGSGGDNEQFF. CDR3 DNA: TGCAGTGCTAGAGTCGGTAGCGGGGGGGACAATGAGCAGTTCTTC.

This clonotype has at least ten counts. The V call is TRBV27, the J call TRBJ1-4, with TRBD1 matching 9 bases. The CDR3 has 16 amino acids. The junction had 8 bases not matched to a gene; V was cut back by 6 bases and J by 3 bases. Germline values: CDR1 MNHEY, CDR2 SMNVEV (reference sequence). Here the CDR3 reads CASRRGQGWPNEKLFF. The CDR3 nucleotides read TGTGCCAGCAGACGGGGACAGGGTTGGCCTAATGAAAAACTGTTTTTT.

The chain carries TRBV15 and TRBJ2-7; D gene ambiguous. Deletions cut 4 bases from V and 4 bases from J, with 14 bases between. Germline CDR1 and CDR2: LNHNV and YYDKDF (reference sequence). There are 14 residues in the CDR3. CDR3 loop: CATSTSAGLYEQYF. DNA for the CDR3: TGTGCCACCAGCACTTCGGCAGGCCTATACGAGCAGTACTTC.

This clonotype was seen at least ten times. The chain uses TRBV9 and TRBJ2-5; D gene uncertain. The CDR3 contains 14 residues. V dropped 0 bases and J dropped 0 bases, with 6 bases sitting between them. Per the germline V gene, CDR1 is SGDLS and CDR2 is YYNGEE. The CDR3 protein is CASSVGVDQETQYF. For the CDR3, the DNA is TGTGCCAGCAGCGTAGGGGTAGACCAAGAGACCCAGTACTTC.

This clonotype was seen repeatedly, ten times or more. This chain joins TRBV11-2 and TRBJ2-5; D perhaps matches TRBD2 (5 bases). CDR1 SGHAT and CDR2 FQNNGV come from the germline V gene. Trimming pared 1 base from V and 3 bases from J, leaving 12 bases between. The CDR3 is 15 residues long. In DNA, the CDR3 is TGTGCCAGCAGCTTAGGACCACTGACTAAAGAGACCCAGTACTTC. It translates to CASSLGPLTKETQYF.

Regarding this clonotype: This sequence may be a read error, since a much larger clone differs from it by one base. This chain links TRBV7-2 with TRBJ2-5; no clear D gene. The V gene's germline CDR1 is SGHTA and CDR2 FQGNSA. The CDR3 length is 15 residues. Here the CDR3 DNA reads TGTGCCAACAGCTTAATGTCGGTACTTCAAGAGACCCAGTACTTC. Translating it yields CANSLMSVLQETQYF.

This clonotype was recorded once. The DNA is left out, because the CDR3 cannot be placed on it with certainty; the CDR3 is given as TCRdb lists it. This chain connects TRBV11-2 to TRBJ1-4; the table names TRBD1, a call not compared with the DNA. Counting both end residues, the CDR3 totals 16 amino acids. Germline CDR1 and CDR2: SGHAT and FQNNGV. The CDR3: CASSFGIGTGDEKRFF.

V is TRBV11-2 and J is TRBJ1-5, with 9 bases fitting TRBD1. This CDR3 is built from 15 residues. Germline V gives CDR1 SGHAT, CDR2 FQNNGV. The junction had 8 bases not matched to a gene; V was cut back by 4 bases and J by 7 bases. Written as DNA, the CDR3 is TGTGCCAGCAGCTCAACACAGGGGGCTGGACAGCCCCAGCATTTT. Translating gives CASSSTQGAGQPQHF.

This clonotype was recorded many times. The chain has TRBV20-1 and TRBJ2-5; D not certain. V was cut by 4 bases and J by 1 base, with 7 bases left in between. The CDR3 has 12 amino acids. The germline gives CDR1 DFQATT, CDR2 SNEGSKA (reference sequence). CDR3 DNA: TGCAGTGCTACCCGGACCCAAGAGACCCAGTACTTC. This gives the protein CSATRTQETQYF.

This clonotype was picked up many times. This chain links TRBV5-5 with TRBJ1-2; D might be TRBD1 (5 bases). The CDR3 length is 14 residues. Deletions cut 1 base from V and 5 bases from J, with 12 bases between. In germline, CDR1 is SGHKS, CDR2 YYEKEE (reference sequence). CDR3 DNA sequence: TGTGCCAGCAGCTTGCACCTGGGGGAATATGGCTACACCTTC. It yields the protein CASSLHLGEYGYTF.

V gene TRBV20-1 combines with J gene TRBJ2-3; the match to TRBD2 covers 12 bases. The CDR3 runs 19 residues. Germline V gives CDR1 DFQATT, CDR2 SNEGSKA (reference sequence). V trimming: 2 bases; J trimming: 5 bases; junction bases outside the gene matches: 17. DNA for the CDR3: TGCAGTGCTAGACGGAGGCTAGCGGGGGGGCCGTCTGTTCAAGATACGCAGTATTTT. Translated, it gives CSARRRLAGGPSVQDTQYF.

Here the CDR3 reads CASSLQTAYEQYF. CDR3 nucleotide sequence: TGTGCCAGCAGCTTACAGACGGCCTACGAGCAGTACTTC. The J gene is TRBJ2-7, the V gene TRBV7-2; D is uncertain. Per the germline V gene, CDR1 is SGHTA and CDR2 is FQGNSA. Deletions cut 2 bases from V and 2 bases from J, with 7 bases between. This CDR3 is built from 13 residues.

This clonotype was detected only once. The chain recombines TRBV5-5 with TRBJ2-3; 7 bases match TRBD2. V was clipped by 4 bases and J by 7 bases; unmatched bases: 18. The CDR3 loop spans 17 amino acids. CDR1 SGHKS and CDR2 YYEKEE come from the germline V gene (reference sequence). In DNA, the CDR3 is TGTGCCAGCAGCCCGGATGGGGGGGTGGTAATAAGGAATACGCAGTATTTT. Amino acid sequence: CASSPDGGVVIRNTQYF.

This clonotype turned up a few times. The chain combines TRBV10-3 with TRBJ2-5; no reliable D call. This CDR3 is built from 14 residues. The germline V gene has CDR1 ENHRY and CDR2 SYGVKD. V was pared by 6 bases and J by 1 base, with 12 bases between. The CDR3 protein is CAISVRVSQETQYF. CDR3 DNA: TGTGCCATCAGCGTAAGAGTTTCCCAAGAGACCCAGTACTTC.

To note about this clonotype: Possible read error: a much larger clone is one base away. The DNA of the CDR3 is TGTGCCACCGGGGCAGGGAGTGACAATGAGCAGTTCTTC. This translates into CATGAGSDNEQFF. The V gene is TRBV24-1, the J gene TRBJ2-1; either TRBD1 or TRBD2 may fit D (5 bases each). Trimming removed 9 bases at V and 5 bases at J, with 13 bases between. Looked up from germline, CDR1 is KGHDR and CDR2 is SFDVKD. This CDR3 has 13 amino acids.

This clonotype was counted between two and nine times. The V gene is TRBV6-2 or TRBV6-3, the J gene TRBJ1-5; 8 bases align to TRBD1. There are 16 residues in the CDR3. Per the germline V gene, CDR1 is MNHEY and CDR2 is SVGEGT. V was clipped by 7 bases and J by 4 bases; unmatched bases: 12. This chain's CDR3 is CASMGQAFLGNQPQHF. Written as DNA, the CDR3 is TGTGCCAGCATGGGACAGGCTTTTCTAGGTAATCAGCCCCAGCATTTT.